Below, one TCR beta chain is given with its context. V lost 5 bases to trimming and J lost 0 bases; unmatched junction nucleotides: 3. CDR3 size: 15 residues. Germline V gene data show CDR1 as SGHAT and CDR2 as FQNNGV. The sample is drawn from a study of T cells after yellow fever vaccination. TCRdb re-derived calls from the 5' RACE reads in MiXCR, one entry per CDR3 protein. The table has just under 600,000 distinct CDR3 sequences, approximately 13% seen once. This clonotype originated in a young man who received the YFV17D yellow fever vaccine. The chain carries TRBV11-2 and TRBJ1-1; 10 bases are shared with TRBD1. Sequences were derived from PBMCs, sampled on the day of the yellow fever booster vaccination. The CDR3 loop is CASSPGQGLNTEAFF. In DNA form, the CDR3 reads TGTGCCAGCAGCCCGGGACAGGGGTTGAACACTGAAGCTTTCTTT.